These 9 T cell receptor beta chains originate from one sample sequenced in a study of T-cell reconstitution after alpha-beta-depleted transplantation in children (dated by TCRdb to about 2016). Library preparation employed PCR. Sequencing used an Illumina HiSeq 2500. TCR libraries were prepared with molecular barcoding, using unique molecular identifiers to normalize TCRbeta repertoire quantification. TCRdb took the public reads, trimmed them with fastp at Q25, ran MiXCR for clone calling and kept in-frame beta chains. All rows with the same CDR3 protein become a single entry with the most common DNA and genes. In this sample the table shows some 200,000 distinct CDR3 sequences, approximately 10% of which occur a single time. Roughly 27% of the sample comes from the top ten. What this sample's treatment or condition label stands for: allogeneic hematopoietic cell transplantation with graft depleted of TCRalphabeta T cells and CD19 B cells.

Sequencing was performed on PBMCs, taken before TCRalphabeta/CD19-depleted stem cell transplant. The receptors come from a child younger than two with acute myeloid leukemia, due to receive a stem cell transplant.

This clonotype was counted at least ten times. This sequence joins TRBV20-1 and TRBJ1-5; perhaps TRBD1 as D (6 bases). This CDR3 is built from 17 residues. Germline values: CDR1 DFQATT, CDR2 SNEGSKA (reference sequence). Trimming removed 0 bases from V and 7 bases from J, with 22 bases in between. Here the CDR3 DNA reads TGCAGTGCTAGAGACCCTCGGGGGGGGCAAATTAACCAGCCCCAGCATTTT. Encoded protein: CSARDPRGGQINQPQHF.

At least ten counts were recorded for this clonotype. The gene calls are TRBV7-8 and TRBJ1-2; D possibly corresponds to TRBD1 (6 bases). CDR3 size: 14 residues. The V gene's germline CDR1 is SGHVS and CDR2 FQNEAQ. The V end was cut by 5 bases, the J end by 0 bases, with 10 bases between. The CDR3 bases are TGTGCCAGCAGCCAGGACAGCCCTAACTATGGCTACACCTTC. The encoded protein is CASSQDSPNYGYTF.

V is TRBV29-1 and J is TRBJ1-1; D gene unclear. V shed 4 bases and J shed 0 bases, with 9 bases lying between them. CDR3 length: 13 amino acids. CDR1 is SQVTM and CDR2 is ANQGSEA in the germline V gene. The CDR3 loop is CSVAQNLNTEAFF. CDR3 nucleotides: TGCAGCGTTGCGCAGAATTTGAACACTGAAGCTTTCTTT.

This clonotype occurred many times. The genes are TRBV27 and TRBJ1-4; no firm D call. CDR1 MNHEY and CDR2 SMNVEV come from the germline V gene (reference sequence). The CDR3 runs 14 residues. Trimming took off 7 bases at V and 4 bases at J, with 13 bases between the two ends. This chain's CDR3 is CASTRMGSNEKLFF. For the CDR3, the DNA is TGTGCCAGCACAAGAATGGGTAGTAATGAAAAACTGTTTTTT.

This clonotype appeared a few times. Germline is not matched at one junction end, which may reflect a read error. The chain combines TRBV3-1 with TRBJ2-1, with 8 bases matching TRBD1. The germline CDR1 and CDR2 sequences are LGHDT and YNNKEL (reference sequence). This CDR3 region has 17 residues. CDR3 DNA: TGTGCCTGCAGCCAAGATCGTCCAGGGGGCCCTCACAATGAGCAGTTCTTC. This encodes CACSQDRPGGPHNEQFF.

This clonotype was observed at least ten times. This chain links TRBV10-3 with TRBJ1-2; 10 bases fit TRBD1. The V gene's germline CDR1 is ENHRY and CDR2 SYGVKD. The CDR3 has 16 amino acids. Trimming removed 0 bases from V and 9 bases from J; junction bases left unmatched: 10. CDR3 amino acids: CAISESNPGQGSRYTF. The CDR3 DNA is TGTGCCATCAGTGAGTCGAACCCGGGACAGGGGAGCCGCTACACCTTC.

This clonotype was seen at least ten times. The chain couples TRBV3-1 to TRBJ1-1, with a weak D call TRBD1 (6 bases). CDR3 length: 14 amino acids. Trimming cost V 0 bases and J 5 bases, with 10 bases left between them. CDR1 is LGHDT, CDR2 YNNKEL, per germline (reference sequence). This chain's CDR3 is CASSQDRGETEAFF. The DNA of the CDR3 is TGTGCCAGCAGCCAAGACAGGGGCGAAACTGAAGCTTTCTTT. Using reference TRBV3-1 and TRBJ1-1 for the parts outside the CDR3, the full variable domain is DTAVSQTPKYLVTQMGNDKSIKCEQNLGHDTMYWYKQDSKKFLKIMFSYNNKELIINETVPNRFSPKSPDKAHLNLHINSLELGDSAVYFCASSQDRGETEAFFGQGTRLTVV.

This clonotype was seen a handful of times. The chain carries TRBV5-1 and TRBJ2-3, with D perhaps TRBD2 (6 bases). V lost 4 bases and J lost 4, with 13 bases in between. This CDR3 has 14 amino acids. CDR1 is SGHRS and CDR2 is YFSETQ in the germline V gene. CDR3 DNA: TGCGCCAGCAGCATCGGGAGAGAGTCAGATACGCAGTATTTT. This encodes CASSIGRESDTQYF.

This clonotype appeared many times. A single base separates this from a much larger clone, so it may be a read error. CDR3 DNA sequence: TGTGCCAGCAGCTTAGGGGGACTATCGGAGACCCAGTACTTC. Translation: CASSLGGLSETQYF. The chain couples TRBV7-2 to TRBJ2-5, with 7 nucleotides matching TRBD2. This CDR3 comprises 14 residues. V lost 1 base to trimming and J lost 5 bases; unmatched junction nucleotides: 4. Germline assignment: CDR1 SGHTA and CDR2 FQGNSA.